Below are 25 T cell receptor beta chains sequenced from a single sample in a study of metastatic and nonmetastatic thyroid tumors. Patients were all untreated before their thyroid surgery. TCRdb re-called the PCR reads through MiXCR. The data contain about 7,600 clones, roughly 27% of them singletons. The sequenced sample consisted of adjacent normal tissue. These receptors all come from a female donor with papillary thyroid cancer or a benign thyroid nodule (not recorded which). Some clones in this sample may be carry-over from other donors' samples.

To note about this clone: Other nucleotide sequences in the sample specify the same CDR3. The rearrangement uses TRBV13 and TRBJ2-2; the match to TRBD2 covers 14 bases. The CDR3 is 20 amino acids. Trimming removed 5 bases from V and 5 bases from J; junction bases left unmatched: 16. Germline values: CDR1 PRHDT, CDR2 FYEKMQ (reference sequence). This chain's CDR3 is CASSLAGLAGVGASTGELFF. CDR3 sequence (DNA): TGTGCCAGCAGCCTTGCGGGACTAGCGGGAGTCGGGGCGAGTACCGGGGAGCTGTTTTTT.

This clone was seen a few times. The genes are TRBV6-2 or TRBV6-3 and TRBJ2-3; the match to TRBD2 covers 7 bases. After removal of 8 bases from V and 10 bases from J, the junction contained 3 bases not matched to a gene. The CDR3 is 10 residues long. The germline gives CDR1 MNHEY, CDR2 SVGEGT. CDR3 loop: CASAGDAQYF. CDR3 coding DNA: TGTGCCAGCGCGGGGGACGCGCAGTATTTT.

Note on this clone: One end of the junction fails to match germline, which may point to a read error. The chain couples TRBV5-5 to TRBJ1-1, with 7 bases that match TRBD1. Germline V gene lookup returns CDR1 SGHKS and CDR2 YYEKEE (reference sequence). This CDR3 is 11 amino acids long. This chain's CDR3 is CASTKGAVAFF. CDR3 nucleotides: TGTGCCAGCACCAAGGGGGCAGTCGCTTTTTTT. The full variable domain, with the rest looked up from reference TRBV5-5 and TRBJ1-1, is DAGVTQSPTHLIKTRGQQVTLRCSPISGHKSVSWYQQVLGQGPQFIFQYYEKEERGRGNFPDRFSARQFPNYSSELNVNALLLGDSALYLCASTKGAVAFFGQGTRLTVV.

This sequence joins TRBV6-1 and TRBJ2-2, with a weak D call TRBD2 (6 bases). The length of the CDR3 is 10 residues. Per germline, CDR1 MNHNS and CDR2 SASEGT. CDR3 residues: CATGAGGLFF. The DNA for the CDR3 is TGTGCTACCGGCGCCGGGGGTCTGTTTTTT.

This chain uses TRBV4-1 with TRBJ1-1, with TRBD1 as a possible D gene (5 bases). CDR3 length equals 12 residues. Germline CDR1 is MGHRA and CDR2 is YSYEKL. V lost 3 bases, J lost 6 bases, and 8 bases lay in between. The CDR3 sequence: CASSHQGSEAFF. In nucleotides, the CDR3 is TGCGCCAGCAGCCACCAGGGTTCTGAAGCTTTCTTT.

CDR3 bases: TGCAGCGCACTATTCGTGGGGCGGGGGGATACGCAGTATTTT. Its protein product is CSALFVGRGDTQYF. The V and J genes are TRBV20-1 and TRBJ2-3, with TRBD2 matching 7 bases. Germline V gene lookup returns CDR1 DFQATT and CDR2 SNEGSKA (reference sequence). This CDR3 has 14 residues.

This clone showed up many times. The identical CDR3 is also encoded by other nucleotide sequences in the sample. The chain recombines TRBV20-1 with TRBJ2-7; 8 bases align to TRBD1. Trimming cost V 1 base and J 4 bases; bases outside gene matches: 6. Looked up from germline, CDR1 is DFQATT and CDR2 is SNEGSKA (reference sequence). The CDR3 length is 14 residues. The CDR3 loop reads CSARGPGGGYEQYF. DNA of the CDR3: TGCAGTGCTAGAGGGCCAGGGGGCGGGTACGAGCAGTACTTC.

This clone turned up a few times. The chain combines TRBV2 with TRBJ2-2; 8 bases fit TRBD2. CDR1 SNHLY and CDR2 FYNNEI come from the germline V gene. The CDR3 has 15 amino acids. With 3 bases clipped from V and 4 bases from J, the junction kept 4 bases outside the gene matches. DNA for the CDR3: TGTGCCAGCAGTGATGGGACTAGTCTCACCGGGGAGCTGTTTTTT. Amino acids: CASSDGTSLTGELFF.

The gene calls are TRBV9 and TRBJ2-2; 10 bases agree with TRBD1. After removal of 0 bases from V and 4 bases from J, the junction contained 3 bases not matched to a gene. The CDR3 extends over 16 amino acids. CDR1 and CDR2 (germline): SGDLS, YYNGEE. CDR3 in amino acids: CASSVGGTGATGELFF. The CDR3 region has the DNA TGTGCCAGCAGCGTAGGAGGGACAGGGGCCACCGGGGAGCTGTTTTTT. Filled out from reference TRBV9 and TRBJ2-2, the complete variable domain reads DSGVTQTPKHLITATGQRVTLRCSPRSGDLSVYWYQQSLDQGLQFLIQYYNGEERAKGNILERFSAQQFPDLHSELNLSSLELGDSALYFCASSVGGTGATGELFFGEGSRLTVL.

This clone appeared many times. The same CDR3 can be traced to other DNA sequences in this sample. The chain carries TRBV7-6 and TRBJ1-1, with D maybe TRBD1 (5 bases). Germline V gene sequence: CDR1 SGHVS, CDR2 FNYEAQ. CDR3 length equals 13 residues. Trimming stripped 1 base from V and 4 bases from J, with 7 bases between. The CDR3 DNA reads TGTGCCAGCAGCTTAGGGGGGAGCACTGAAGCTTTCTTT. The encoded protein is CASSLGGSTEAFF. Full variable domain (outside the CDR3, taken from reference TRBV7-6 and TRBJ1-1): GAGVSQSPRYKVTKRGQDVALRCDPISGHVSLYWYRQALGQGPEFLTYFNYEAQQDKSGLPNDRFSAERPEGSISTLTIQRTEQRDSAMYRCASSLGGSTEAFFGQGTRLTVV.

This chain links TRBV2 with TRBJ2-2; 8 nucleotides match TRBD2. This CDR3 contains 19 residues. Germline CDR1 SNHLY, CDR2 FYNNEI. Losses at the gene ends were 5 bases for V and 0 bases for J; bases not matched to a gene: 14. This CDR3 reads CASSRIAGWENSNTGELFF. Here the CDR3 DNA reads TGTGCCAGCAGTAGAATAGCGGGATGGGAAAACTCGAACACCGGGGAGCTGTTTTTT.

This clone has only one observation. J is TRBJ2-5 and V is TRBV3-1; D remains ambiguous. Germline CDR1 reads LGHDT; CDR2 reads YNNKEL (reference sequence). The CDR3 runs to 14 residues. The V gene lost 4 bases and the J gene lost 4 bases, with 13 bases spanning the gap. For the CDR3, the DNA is TGTGCCAGCAGCCCGGTGAGGACCCGAGAGACCCAGTACTTC. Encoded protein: CASSPVRTRETQYF.

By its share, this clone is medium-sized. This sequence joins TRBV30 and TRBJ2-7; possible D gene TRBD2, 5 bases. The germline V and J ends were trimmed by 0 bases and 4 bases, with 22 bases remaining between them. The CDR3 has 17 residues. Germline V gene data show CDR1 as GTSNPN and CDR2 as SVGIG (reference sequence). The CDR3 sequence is CAWSVLSEGQGRYEQYV. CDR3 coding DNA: TGTGCCTGGAGTGTCCTGTCTGAGGGCCAAGGACGATACGAGCAGTACGTC.

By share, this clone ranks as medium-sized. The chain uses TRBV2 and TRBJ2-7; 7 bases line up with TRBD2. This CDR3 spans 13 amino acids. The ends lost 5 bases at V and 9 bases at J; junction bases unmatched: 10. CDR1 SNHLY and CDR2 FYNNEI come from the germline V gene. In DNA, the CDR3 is TGTGCCAGCAGTTACTCATCAAGCGGGGTGCAGTACTTC. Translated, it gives CASSYSSSGVQYF.

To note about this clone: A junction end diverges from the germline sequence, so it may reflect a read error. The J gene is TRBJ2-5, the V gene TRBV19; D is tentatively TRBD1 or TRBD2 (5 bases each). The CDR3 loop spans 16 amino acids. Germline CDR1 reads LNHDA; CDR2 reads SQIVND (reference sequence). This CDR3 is CASSMERWQGRETQCF. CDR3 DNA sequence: TGTGCCAGTAGTATGGAGAGGTGGCAGGGCAGGGAGACCCAGTGCTTC. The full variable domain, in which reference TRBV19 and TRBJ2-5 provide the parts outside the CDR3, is DGGITQSPKYLFRKEGQNVTLSCEQNLNHDAMYWYRQDPGQGLRLIYYSQIVNDFQKGDIAEGYSVSREKKESFPLTVTSAQKNPTAFYLCASSMERWQGRETQCFGPGTRLLVL.

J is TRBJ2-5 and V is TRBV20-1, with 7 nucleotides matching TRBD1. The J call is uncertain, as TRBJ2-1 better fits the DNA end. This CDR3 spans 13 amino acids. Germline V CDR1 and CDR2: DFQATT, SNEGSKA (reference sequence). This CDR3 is CSAKWDSDNEQFF. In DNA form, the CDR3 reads TGCAGTGCTAAATGGGACAGTGACAATGAGCAGTTCTTC.

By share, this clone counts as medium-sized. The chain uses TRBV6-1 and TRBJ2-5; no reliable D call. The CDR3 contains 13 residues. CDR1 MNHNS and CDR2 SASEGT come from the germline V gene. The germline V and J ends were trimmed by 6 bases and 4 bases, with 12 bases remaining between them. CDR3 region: CASSQSRRETQYF. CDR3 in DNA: TGTGCCAGCAGCCAAAGTAGGCGAGAGACCCAGTACTTC.

For the CDR3, the DNA is TGTGCCAGTAGCCAATCGGGGGGACGCACCTATACGCAGTATTTT. Its protein product is CASSQSGGRTYTQYF. The rearrangement uses TRBV19 and TRBJ2-3, with TRBD2 matching over 7 bases. V was pared by 6 bases and J by 7 bases, with 13 bases of the junction left unmatched. The CDR3 runs 15 residues. Germline-derived CDR1 and CDR2 are LNHDA and SQIVND (reference sequence).

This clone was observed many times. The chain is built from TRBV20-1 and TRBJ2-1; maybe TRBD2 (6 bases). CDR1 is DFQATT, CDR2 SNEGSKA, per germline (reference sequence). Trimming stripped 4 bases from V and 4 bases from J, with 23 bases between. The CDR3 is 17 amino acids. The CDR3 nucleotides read TGCAGTGCTACTTCTCCCGGAGGGAGATCGGGGTACAATGAGCAGTTCTTC. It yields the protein CSATSPGGRSGYNEQFF.

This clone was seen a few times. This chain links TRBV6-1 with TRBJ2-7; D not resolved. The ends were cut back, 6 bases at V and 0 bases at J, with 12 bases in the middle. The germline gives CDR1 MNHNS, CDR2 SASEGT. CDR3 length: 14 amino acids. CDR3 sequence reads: CASRTGLLSYEQYF. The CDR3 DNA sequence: TGTGCCAGCAGGACTGGCCTCCTCTCCTACGAGCAGTACTTC.

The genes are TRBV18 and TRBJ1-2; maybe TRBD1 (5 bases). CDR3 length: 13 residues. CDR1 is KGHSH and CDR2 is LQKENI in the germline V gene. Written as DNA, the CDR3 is TGTGCAAGCACCCCGGGACGAAAGGAAGGCTACACCTTC. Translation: CASTPGRKEGYTF. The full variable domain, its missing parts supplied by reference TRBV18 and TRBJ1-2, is NAGVMQNPRHLVRRRGQEARLRCSPMKGHSHVYWYRQLPEEGLKFMVYLQKENIIDESGMPKERFSAEFPKEGPSILRIQQVVRGDSAAYFCASTPGRKEGYTFGSGTRLTVV.

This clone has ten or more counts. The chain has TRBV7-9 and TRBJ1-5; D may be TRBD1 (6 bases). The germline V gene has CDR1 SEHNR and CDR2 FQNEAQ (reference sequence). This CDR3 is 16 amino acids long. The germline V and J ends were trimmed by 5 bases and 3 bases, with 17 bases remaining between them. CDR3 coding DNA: TGTGCCAGCAGCAGGGGGGCAGGGGCGGTCAATCAGCCCCAGCATTTT. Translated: CASSRGAGAVNQPQHF.

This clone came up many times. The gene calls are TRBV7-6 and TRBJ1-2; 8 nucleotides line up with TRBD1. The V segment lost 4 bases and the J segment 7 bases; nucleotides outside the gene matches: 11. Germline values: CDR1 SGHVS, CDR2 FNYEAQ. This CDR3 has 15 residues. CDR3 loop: CASSSGRQGAGGYTF. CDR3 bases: TGTGCCAGCAGCTCGGGGCGGCAGGGGGCCGGTGGCTACACCTTC.

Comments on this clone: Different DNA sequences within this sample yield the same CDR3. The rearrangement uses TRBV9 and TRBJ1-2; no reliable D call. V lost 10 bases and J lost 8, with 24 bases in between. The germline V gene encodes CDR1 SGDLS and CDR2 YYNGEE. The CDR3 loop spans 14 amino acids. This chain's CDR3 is CAGSVIERSGGYTF. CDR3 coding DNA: TGTGCCGGTAGCGTGATTGAAAGGTCCGGAGGCTACACCTTC. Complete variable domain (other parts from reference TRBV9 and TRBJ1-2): DSGVTQTPKHLITATGQRVTLRCSPRSGDLSVYWYQQSLDQGLQFLIQYYNGEERAKGNILERFSAQQFPDLHSELNLSSLELGDSALYFCAGSVIERSGGYTFGSGTRLTVV.

The chain's CDR3 is CASSLVGYEAFF. The CDR3 DNA reads as TGTGCCAGCAGCTTAGTGGGGTATGAAGCTTTCTTT. The chain recombines TRBV11-2 with TRBJ1-1; D gene ambiguous. Germline V gene data show CDR1 as SGHAT and CDR2 as FQNNGV. V gave up 1 base and J gave up 7 bases, with 7 bases separating them. The CDR3 runs to 12 residues.